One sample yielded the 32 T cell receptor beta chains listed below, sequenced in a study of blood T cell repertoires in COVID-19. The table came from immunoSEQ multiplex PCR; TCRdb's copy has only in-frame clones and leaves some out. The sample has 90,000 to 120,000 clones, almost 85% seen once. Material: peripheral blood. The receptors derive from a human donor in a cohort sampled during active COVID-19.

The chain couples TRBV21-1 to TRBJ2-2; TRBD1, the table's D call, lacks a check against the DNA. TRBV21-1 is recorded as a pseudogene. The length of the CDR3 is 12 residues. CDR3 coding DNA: TGTGCCAGCAGCGACAGCACCGGGGAGCTGTTTTTT. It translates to CASSDSTGELFF.

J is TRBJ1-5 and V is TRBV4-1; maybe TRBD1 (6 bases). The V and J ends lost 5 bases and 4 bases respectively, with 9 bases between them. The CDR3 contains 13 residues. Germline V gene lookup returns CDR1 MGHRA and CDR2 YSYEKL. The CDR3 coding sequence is TGCGCCAGCAGCAGGACAGCTAATCAGCCCCAGCATTTT. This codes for CASSRTANQPQHF.

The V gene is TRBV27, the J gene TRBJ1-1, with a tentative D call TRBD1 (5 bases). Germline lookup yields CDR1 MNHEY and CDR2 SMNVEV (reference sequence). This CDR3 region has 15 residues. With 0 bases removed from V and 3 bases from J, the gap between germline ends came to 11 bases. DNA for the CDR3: TGTGCCAGCAGTTTATCCGGCAGGGCCTACACTGAAGCTTTCTTT. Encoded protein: CASSLSGRAYTEAFF.

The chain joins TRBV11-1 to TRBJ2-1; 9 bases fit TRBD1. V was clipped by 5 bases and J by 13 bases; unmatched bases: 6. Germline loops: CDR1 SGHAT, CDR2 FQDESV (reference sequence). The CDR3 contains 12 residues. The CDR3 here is CASSQPGQGQFF. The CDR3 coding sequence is TGTGCCAGCAGCCAACCGGGACAGGGACAGTTCTTC.

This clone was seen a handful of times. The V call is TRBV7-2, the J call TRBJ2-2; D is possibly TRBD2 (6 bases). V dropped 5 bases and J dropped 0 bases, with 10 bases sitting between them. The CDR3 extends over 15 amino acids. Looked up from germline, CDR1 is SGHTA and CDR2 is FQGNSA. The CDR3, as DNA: TGTGCCAGCAGCCGGGGACTTACGAACACCGGGGAGCTGTTTTTT. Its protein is CASSRGLTNTGELFF. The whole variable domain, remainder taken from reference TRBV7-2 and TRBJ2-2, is GAGVSQSPSNKVTEKGKDVELRCDPISGHTALYWYRQSLGQGLEFLIYFQGNSAPDKSGLPSDRFSAERTGGSVSTLTIQRTQQEDSAVYLCASSRGLTNTGELFFGEGSRLTVL.

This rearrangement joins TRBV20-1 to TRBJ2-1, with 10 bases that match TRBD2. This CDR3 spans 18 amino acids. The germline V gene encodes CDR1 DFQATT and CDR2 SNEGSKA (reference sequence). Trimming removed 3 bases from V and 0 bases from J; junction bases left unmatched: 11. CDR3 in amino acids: CSASSPLAGAISYNEQFF. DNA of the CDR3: TGCAGTGCTAGTAGCCCCCTAGCGGGAGCTATCTCCTACAATGAGCAGTTCTTC.

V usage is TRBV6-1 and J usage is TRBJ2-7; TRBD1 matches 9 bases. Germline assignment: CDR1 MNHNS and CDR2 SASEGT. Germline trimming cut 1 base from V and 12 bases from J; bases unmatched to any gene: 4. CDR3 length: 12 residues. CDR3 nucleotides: TGTGCCAGCAGTGAAGGGGGACAGGGTAGGTACGTC. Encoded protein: CASSEGGQGRYV.

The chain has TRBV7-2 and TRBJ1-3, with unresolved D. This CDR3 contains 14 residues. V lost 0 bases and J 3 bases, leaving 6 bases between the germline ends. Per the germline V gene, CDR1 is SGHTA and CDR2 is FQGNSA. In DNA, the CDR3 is TGTGCCAGCAGCTTAGCGGAGGGTGGAAACACCATATATTTT. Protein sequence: CASSLAEGGNTIYF. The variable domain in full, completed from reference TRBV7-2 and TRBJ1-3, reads GAGVSQSPSNKVTEKGKDVELRCDPISGHTALYWYRQSLGQGLEFLIYFQGNSAPDKSGLPSDRFSAERTGGSVSTLTIQRTQQEDSAVYLCASSLAEGGNTIYFGEGSWLTVV.

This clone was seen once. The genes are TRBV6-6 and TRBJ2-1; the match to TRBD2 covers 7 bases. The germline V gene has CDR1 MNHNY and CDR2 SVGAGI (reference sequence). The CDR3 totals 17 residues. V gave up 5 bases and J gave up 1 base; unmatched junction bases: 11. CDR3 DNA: TGTGCCAGCAGTAGATTTTCGGGAGGTGGGTCCTACAATGAGCAGTTCTTC. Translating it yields CASSRFSGGGSYNEQFF.

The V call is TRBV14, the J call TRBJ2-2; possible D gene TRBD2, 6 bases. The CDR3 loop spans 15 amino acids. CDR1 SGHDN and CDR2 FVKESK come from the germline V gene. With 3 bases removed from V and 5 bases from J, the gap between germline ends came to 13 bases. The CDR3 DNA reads TGTGCCAGCAGCCATAGGCCCAGCGGGACCGGGGAGCTGTTTTTT. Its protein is CASSHRPSGTGELFF.

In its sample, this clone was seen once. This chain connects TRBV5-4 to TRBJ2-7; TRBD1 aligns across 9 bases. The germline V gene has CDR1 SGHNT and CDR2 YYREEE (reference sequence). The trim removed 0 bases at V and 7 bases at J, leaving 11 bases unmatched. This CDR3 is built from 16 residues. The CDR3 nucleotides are TGTGCCAGCAGCTTGGCGGGACAGGGAGTTTTTGGAGAGCAGTACGTC. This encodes CASSLAGQGVFGEQYV.

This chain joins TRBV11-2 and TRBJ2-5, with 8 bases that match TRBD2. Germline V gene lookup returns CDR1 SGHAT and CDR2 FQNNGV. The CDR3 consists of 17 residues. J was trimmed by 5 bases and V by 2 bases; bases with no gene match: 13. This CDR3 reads CASSLLAGTGLAETQYF. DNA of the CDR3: TGTGCCAGCAGCTTACTAGCGGGTACGGGATTAGCGGAGACCCAGTACTTC.

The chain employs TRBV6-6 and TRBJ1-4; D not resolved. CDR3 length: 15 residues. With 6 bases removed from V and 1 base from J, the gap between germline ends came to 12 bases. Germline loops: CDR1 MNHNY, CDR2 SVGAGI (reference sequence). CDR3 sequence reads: CASSSGRGTNEKLFF. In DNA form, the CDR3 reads TGTGCCAGCAGCTCCGGACGGGGAACTAATGAAAAACTGTTTTTT.

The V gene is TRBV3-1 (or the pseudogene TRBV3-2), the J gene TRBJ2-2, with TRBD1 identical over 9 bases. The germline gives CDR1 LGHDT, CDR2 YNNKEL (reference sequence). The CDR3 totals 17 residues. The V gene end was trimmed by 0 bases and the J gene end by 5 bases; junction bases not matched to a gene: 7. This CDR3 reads CASSQDLLGQGTGELFF. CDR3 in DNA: TGTGCCAGCAGCCAAGATTTATTGGGACAGGGTACCGGGGAGCTGTTTTTT.

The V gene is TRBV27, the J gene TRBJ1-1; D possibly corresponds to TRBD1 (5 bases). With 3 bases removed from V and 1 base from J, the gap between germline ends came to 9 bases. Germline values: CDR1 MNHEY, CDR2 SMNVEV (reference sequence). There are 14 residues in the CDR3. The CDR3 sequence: CASSFGQGNTEAFF. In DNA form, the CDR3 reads TGTGCCAGCAGTTTTGGGCAGGGGAACACTGAAGCTTTCTTT.

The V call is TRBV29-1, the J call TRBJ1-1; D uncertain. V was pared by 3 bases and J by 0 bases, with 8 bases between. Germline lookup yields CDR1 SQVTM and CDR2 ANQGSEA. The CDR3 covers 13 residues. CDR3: CSVERRMNTEAFF. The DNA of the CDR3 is TGCAGCGTTGAGAGGCGGATGAACACTGAAGCTTTCTTT.

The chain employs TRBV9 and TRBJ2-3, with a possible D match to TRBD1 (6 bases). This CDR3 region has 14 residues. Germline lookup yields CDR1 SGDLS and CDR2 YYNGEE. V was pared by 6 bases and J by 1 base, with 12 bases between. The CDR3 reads CASTRGFGTDTQYF. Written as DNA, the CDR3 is TGTGCCAGCACCAGGGGATTTGGCACAGATACGCAGTATTTT. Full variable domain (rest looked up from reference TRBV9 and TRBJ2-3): DSGVTQTPKHLITATGQRVTLRCSPRSGDLSVYWYQQSLDQGLQFLIQYYNGEERAKGNILERFSAQQFPDLHSELNLSSLELGDSALYFCASTRGFGTDTQYFGPGTRLTVL.

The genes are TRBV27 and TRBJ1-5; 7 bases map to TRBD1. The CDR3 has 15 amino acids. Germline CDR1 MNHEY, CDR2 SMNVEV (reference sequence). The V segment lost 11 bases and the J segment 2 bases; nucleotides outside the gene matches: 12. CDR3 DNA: TGTGCCCCCAGGGGGAAGGGGGCGGGCAATCAGCCCCAGCATTTT. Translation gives CAPRGKGAGNQPQHF.

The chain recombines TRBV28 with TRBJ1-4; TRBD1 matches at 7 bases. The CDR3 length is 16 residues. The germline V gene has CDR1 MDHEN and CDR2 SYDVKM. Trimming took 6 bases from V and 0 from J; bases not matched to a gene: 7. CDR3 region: CASSFDRDATNEKLFF. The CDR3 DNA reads TGTGCCAGCAGCTTCGACAGGGACGCAACTAATGAAAAACTGTTTTTT.

The CDR3 DNA sequence: TGCGCCAGCAGCCCCGGGACAGGCTCTTATTACGAGCAGTACTTC. It is translated as CASSPGTGSYYEQYF. V gene TRBV5-1 combines with J gene TRBJ2-7; 8 bases are shared with TRBD1. This CDR3 has 15 amino acids. The V gene's germline CDR1 is SGHRS and CDR2 YFSETQ. The V gene end was trimmed by 4 bases and the J gene end by 4 bases; junction bases not matched to a gene: 10.

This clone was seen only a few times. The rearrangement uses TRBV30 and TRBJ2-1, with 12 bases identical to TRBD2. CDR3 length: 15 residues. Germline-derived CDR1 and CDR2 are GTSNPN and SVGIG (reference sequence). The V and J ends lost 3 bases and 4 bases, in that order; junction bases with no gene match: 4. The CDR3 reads CAWSQTSGSYNEQFF. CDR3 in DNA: TGTGCCTGGAGCCAGACTAGCGGGAGTTACAATGAGCAGTTCTTC.

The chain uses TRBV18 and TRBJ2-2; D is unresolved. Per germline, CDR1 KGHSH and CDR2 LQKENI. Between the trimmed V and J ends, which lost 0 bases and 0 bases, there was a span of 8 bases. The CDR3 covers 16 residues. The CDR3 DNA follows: TGTGCCAGCTCACCACCGAACAACGCGAACACCGGGGAGCTGTTTTTT. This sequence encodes CASSPPNNANTGELFF.

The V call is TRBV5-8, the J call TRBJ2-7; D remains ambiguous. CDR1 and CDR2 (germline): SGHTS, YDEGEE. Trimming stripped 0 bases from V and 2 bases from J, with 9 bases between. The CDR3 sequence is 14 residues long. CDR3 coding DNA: TGTGCCAGCAGCTTGGGGGCAGGCACCTACGAGCAGTACGTC. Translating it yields CASSLGAGTYEQYV.

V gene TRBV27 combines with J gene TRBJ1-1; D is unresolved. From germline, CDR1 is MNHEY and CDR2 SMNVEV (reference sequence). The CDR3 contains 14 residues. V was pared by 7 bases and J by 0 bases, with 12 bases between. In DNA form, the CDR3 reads TGTGCCAGCAACCTCACCAGGATGAACACTGAAGCTTTCTTT. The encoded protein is CASNLTRMNTEAFF.

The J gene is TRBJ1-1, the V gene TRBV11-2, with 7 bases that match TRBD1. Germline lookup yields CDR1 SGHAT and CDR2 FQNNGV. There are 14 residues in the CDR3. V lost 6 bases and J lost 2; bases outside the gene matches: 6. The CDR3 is CASRFGTANTEAFF. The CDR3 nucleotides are TGTGCCAGCAGGTTTGGGACAGCAAACACTGAAGCTTTCTTT.

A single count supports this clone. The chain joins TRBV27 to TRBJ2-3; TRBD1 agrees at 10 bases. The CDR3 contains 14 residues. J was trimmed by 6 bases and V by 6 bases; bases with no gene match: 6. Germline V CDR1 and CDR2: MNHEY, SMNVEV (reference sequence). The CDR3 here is CASRGGQGPDTQYF. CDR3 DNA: TGTGCCAGCAGGGGGGGACAGGGGCCTGATACGCAGTATTTT.

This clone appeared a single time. The CDR3 here is CASSVGRLAGWSDTQYF. CDR3 DNA sequence: TGTGCCAGCAGCGTAGGTCGGTTAGCGGGTTGGTCAGATACGCAGTATTTT. V gene TRBV9 combines with J gene TRBJ2-3; 7 bases map to TRBD2. The CDR3 has 17 amino acids. Germline V CDR1 and CDR2: SGDLS, YYNGEE. V lost 0 bases and J lost 4; bases outside the gene matches: 11. Combining the CDR3 with reference TRBV9 and TRBJ2-3 gives the whole variable domain DSGVTQTPKHLITATGQRVTLRCSPRSGDLSVYWYQQSLDQGLQFLIQYYNGEERAKGNILERFSAQQFPDLHSELNLSSLELGDSALYFCASSVGRLAGWSDTQYFGPGTRLTVL.

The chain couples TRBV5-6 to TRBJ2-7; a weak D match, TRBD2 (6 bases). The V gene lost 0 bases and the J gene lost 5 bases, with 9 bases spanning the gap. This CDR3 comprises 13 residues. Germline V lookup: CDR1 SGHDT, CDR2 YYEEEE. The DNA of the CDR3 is TGTGCCAGCAGCTTGGTTGGGGGGAACGAGCAGTACTTC. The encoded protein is CASSLVGGNEQYF.

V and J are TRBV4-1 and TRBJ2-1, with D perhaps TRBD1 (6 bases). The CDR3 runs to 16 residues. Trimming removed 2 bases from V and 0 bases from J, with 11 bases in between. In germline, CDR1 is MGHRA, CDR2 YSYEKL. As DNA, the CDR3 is TGCGCCAGCAGCCAACAGGGGTTAAGCTCCTACAATGAGCAGTTCTTC. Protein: CASSQQGLSSYNEQFF.

The CDR3 sequence: CASSLRLAGSSYNEQFF. Here the CDR3 DNA reads TGCGCCAGCAGCCTTAGACTAGCGGGCAGCTCCTACAATGAGCAGTTCTTC. The rearrangement joins TRBV5-1 to TRBJ2-1; 10 bases fit TRBD2. The CDR3 has 17 residues. V dropped 4 bases and J dropped 0; count of bases not matched to a gene: 7. Per germline, CDR1 SGHRS and CDR2 YFSETQ.

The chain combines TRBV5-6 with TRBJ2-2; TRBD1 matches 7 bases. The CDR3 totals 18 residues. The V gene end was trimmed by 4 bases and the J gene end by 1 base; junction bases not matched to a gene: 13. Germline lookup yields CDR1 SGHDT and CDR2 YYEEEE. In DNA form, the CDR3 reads TGTGCCAGCAGCCCCGGAGGACAGGCGATGATGAACACCGGGGAGCTGTTTTTT. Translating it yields CASSPGGQAMMNTGELFF.

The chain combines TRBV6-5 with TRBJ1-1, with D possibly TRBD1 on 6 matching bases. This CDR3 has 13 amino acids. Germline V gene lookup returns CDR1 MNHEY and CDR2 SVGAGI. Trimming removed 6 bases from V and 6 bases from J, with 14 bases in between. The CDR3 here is CASRQTGRPEAFF. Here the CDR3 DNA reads TGTGCCAGCAGGCAGACAGGCCGGCCTGAAGCTTTCTTT.